The clone carrying this TCR beta chain was seen only once. Its antigen remains unknown. This entry is derived from a study of tumor and adjacent non-tumor tissue in lung cancer. Across the study: The cohort had about a dozen adenocarcinoma, 2 squamous cell and 1 small cell patients. Study-wide findings and caveats: Higher tumor TCR diversity was associated with shorter survival.

A modified ARM-PCR protocol with three rounds of nested PCR amplified TCRbeta. TCRdb used MiXCR to reprocess the multiplex PCR reads, holding one entry per CDR3 protein. Among about 93,000 distinct CDR3 sequences listed, 65% to 75% were seen once. Per germline, CDR1 SGHNT and CDR2 YENEEA. The CDR3 covers 14 residues. V lost 1 base, J lost 2 bases, and 8 bases lay in between. The template was RNA from unsorted bulk tissue. Chemotherapy-naive patients with new lung cancer underwent thoracic surgery in China, August–November 2014. The source is a man in his 60s with non-small cell lung cancer. Material: lung tumor tissue. The gene calls are TRBV11-3 and TRBJ2-5; D possibly uses TRBD1 or TRBD2 (6 bases each). In DNA, the CDR3 is TGTGCCAGCAGCTTAGTAGGGGGGCAAGAGACCCAGTACTTC. Translation: CASSLVGGQETQYF.